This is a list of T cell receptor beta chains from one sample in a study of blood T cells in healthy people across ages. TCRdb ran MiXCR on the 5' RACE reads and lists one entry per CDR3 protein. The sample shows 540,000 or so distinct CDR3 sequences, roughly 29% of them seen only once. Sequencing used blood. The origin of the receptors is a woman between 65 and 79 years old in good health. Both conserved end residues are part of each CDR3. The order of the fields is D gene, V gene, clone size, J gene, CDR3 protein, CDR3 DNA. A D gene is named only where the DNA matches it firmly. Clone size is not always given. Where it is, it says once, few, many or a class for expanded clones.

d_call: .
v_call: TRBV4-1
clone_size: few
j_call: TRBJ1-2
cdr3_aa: CASSPMDSRSNYGYTF
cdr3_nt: TGCGCCAGCAGCCCTATGGACAGCCGGAGTAACTATGGCTACACCTTC

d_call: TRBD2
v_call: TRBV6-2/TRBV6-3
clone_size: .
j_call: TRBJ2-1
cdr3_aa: CASLLAGAYNEQFF
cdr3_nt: TGTGCCAGCTTACTAGCGGGGGCCTACAATGAGCAGTTCTTC

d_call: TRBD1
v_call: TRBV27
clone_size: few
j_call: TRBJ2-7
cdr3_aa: CASSLSPPGQTYEQYF
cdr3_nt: TGTGCCAGCAGTTTATCCCCACCGGGACAGACCTACGAGCAGTACTTC

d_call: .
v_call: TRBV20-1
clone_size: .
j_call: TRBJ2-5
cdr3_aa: CSARDLPTGRETQYF
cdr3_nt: TGCAGTGCTAGAGATTTACCAACAGGTCGAGAGACCCAGTACTTC

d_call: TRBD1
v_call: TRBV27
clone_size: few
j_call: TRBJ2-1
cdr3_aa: CAAVGQGSSYNEQFF
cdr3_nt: TGTGCCGCGGTGGGACAGGGGAGCTCCTACAATGAGCAGTTCTTC

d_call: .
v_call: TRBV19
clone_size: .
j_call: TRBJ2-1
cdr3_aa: CASSIPPVGEQFF
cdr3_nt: TGTGCCAGTAGTATCCCCCCTGTGGGTGAGCAGTTCTTC

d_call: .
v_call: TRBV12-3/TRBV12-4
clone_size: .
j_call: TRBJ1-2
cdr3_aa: CASSSNRGFPGYGYTF
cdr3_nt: TGTGCCAGCAGTTCAAATAGGGGGTTTCCGGGGTATGGCTACACCTTC

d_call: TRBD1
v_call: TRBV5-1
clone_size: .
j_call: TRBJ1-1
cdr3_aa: CASSGGTGSRWTEAFF
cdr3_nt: TGCGCCAGCAGCGGGGGGACAGGGTCTCGGTGGACTGAAGCTTTCTTT

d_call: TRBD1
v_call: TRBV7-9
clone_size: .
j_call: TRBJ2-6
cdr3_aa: CASSLMDRASGANVLTF
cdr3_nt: TGTGCCAGCAGCTTAATGGACAGGGCCTCTGGGGCCAACGTCCTGACTTTC

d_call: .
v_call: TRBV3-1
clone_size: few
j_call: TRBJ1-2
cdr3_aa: CASSQVSQGSYTF
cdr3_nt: TGTGCCAGCAGCCAAGTTTCTCAGGGCAGCTACACCTTC

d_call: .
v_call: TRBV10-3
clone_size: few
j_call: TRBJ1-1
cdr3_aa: CAISVRVNTEAFF
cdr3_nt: TGTGCCATCAGTGTACGTGTGAACACTGAAGCTTTCTTT

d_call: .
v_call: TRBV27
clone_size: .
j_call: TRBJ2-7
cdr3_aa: CASSLPNHRVRYEQYF
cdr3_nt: TGTGCCAGCAGTTTACCAAACCACAGGGTTCGCTACGAGCAGTACTTC

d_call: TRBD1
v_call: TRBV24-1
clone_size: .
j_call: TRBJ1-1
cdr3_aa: CATSDGQGANTEAFF
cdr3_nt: TGTGCCACCAGTGACGGACAGGGGGCGAACACTGAAGCTTTCTTT

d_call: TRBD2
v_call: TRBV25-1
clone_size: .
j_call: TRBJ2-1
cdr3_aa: CASSESFLAGDLYNEQFF
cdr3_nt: TGTGCCAGCAGTGAATCCTTCCTAGCGGGTGATCTCTACAATGAGCAGTTCTTC

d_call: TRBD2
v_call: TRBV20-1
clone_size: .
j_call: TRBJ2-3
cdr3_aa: CSALAGGPSDTQYF
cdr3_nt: TGCAGTGCTCTAGCGGGGGGGCCGTCAGATACGCAGTATTTT